This TCR beta chain came from a study of shared clonotypes between healthy human individuals (dated by TCRdb to about 2020). Regarding the research as a whole: Two women and a few men aged 18 to 49 years were included in the cohort. Each donor's leukapheresis produced roughly between roughly 0.85 and 10 billion PBMCs. The study deeply sequenced blood TCR repertoires of about 5 healthy adults to estimate repertoire size and the extent of clonotype sharing between individuals. To increase sequencing depth and limit assay-specific biases, different laboratories used diverse techniques to prepare libraries and sequence TCR repertoires. For each donor, CD4 naive and CD4 memory were each run on three plates, CD8 naive on two plates, and CD8 memory on one plate. General findings and caveats noted by the study authors: Around 5.4% of naive CD4, 3.5% of naive CD8, around 2.3% of memory CD4, and over 0.35% of memory CD8 clonotypes were shared across four donors. Pairwise subsampling indicated that sequencing depth was expected to affect the degree of clonotype sharing among donors. Sampling was restricted to blood, and TCR repertoires in tissue are likely to differ from TCR repertoires in blood. Estimated clonotype richness was generally larger for naive than for memory subsets. The small number of donors limited the genetic and exposure-history diversity represented. Incomplete sequencing was indicated by rarefaction of sorted-subset datasets, despite the large sequencing depth. Compared with non-shared clonotypes, clonotypes shared by all four sorted-subset donors had higher generation probabilities.

Using the deep immunoSEQ assay, TCR CDR3 regions were amplified from genomic DNA by multiplex PCR. For each cell subset, the extracted genomic DNA was distributed evenly across all wells of several immunoSEQ 96-well plates, and each plate served as one replicate. For sorted subsets, each replicate PCR was loaded with roughly 200 ng genomic DNA, equivalent to about 30,000 T cell genomes. Purified libraries were measured with a Qubit 3.0 fluorometer, size-checked on a Bioanalyzer 2100, and measured again with the KAPA Library Quantification kit. A separate single-read 150-cycle Illumina NextSeq 550 flow cell was used to sequence each immunoSEQ 96-well plate. The published analysis was carried out like this. Because the immunoSEQ output included only junctional sequences and no quality scores, the filtering could not be the same as the filtering used for full-length reads. Sequences were annotated with PyIR, a Python wrapper for IgBLAST v1.9, using IMGT germline references to assign V/J genes and CDR3. Reads with weak V/J assignments (E-value above 1e-6), missing CDR3, stop codons, out-of-frame junctions, or ambiguous translated residues were removed. A V3J clonotype was defined by an identical inferred V gene, J gene, and CDR3 amino acid sequence. Percentage overlap between repertoires was calculated by dividing the number of shared unique clonotypes by the size of the smaller repertoire. RTK rarefaction, the Chao1 estimator, and Recon v2.1 estimates of unobserved clonotypes were used to assess repertoire richness. Generation probabilities for all TCRbeta clonotypes obtained by the gDNA method from several donors were computed using OLGA. TCRdb stores this immuneACCESS table with in-frame sequences only. Part of the clones is absent; in the studies checked, under half of the shortfall reflects unresolved V genes, and no reason is known for the rest. The V and J calls and clone size come from that table; D and trimming were worked out from the DNA. This sample comprises about 1 million clones, 65% to 75% of them detected only once. The ten largest clonotypes hold around 1.4% of the sample.

Comments on this clone: Its cognate antigen has yet to be identified. Base quality data are lacking; no much larger clone is found one base away.

Healthy HIV-negative adults with no recently reported acute infections or vaccinations were included as donors. Only Caucasian adults living in Nashville, Tennessee, USA were represented among the donors. Magnetic negative selection was used to enrich CD4+ T cells, after which naive cells were positively selected on CD45RA and the negative fraction became the memory subset. Blood was obtained by leukapheresis, after which PBMCs were separated by Ficoll-Histopaque density gradient centrifugation and cryopreserved in liquid nitrogen vapor phase. Purity and quantity of every magnetically sorted T cell population were checked by analytical flow cytometry. Genomic DNA was isolated from each sorted fraction and quantified by UV absorbance on a Nanodrop 2000c. Including the terminal cysteine and phenylalanine, the CDR3 comprises 15 residues. Solely the CDR3 DNA is kept, with 45 bases framed from the first base. Trimming accounts for 0 bases at V and 4 bases at J, while the number of junction bases matched to no gene is 2. As encoded in the germline V gene, CDR1 is SGHVS while CDR2 is FNYEAQ.

The rearrangement joined TRBV7-6 to TRBJ2-3; the junction holds 9 bases that match TRBD2. The receptor's source is a man younger than 35 in good health. Sequenced input: memory CD4+ T cells sorted from blood. This specimen's cell subset or site label, interpreted: CD45RA-negative fraction. In nucleotides, the sequence is TGTGCCAGCAGCTTAGCAGCGGGAGGTTCAGATACGCAGTATTTT. The resulting protein is CASSLAAGGSDTQYF.